These 23 T cell receptor beta chains came from one sample sequenced in a study of T cell responses to AZD1222 COVID-19 vaccine. The protocol was immunoSEQ multiplex PCR, while the TCRdb copy is restricted to in-frame clones and leaves out a portion. The sample has approximately 150,000 clones, about 83% seen once. Source: peripheral blood, taken 28 days after the second AZD1222 dose. All receptors derive from an adult who received the AZD1222 COVID-19 vaccine.

This clone came up a few times. The V gene is TRBV5-5, the J gene TRBJ1-2; TRBD1 agrees at 7 bases. The germline V gene has CDR1 SGHKS and CDR2 YYEKEE (reference sequence). V lost 4 bases to trimming and J lost 7 bases; unmatched junction nucleotides: 7. The CDR3 has 13 amino acids. The CDR3 bases are TGTGCCAGCAGCACCGGACAGGTTGGTGGCTACACCTTC. Encoded protein: CASSTGQVGGYTF.

The chain recombines TRBV6-5 with TRBJ2-1; D may be TRBD2 (5 bases). The V and J ends lost 0 bases and 0 bases respectively, with 9 bases between them. CDR1 is MNHEY and CDR2 is SVGAGI in the germline V gene. The CDR3 is 16 residues long. In DNA form, the CDR3 reads TGTGCCAGCAGTTACTCGAGGGCGAGCTCCTACAATGAGCAGTTCTTC. Amino acid sequence: CASSYSRASSYNEQFF.

Of note for this clone: An end of the junction differs from the germline gene, which may be a read error. J is TRBJ1-2 and V is TRBV5-6, with D possibly matching TRBD1 (6 bases). This CDR3 has 12 amino acids. Germline CDR1 SGHDT, CDR2 YYEEEE. The CDR3 DNA is TGTACCAGCAGCTTGGACAGAAGCGGCTACACCTTC. Translation: CTSSLDRSGYTF. The full variable domain, in which reference TRBV5-6 and TRBJ1-2 provide the parts outside the CDR3, is DAGVTQSPTHLIKTRGQQVTLRCSPKSGHDTVSWYQQALGQGPQFIFQYYEEEERQRGNFPDRFSGHQFPNYSSELNVNALLLGDSALYLCTSSLDRSGYTFGSGTRLTVV.

The chain recombines TRBV6-2 or TRBV6-3 with TRBJ2-1; the D is unclear. V was cut by 2 bases and J by 2 bases, with 25 bases left in between. From germline, CDR1 is MNHEY and CDR2 SVGEGT. The CDR3 runs to 20 residues. The CDR3 nucleotides read TGTGCCAGCAGTTACCCCCTTGGAGTACCCCCAAGCGTCCCCTACAATGAGCAGTTCTTC. Its protein is CASSYPLGVPPSVPYNEQFF.

The chain joins TRBV6-5 to TRBJ2-6; no clear D gene. The length of the CDR3 is 13 residues. CDR1 MNHEY and CDR2 SVGAGI come from the germline V gene. V lost 5 bases, J lost 3 bases, and 5 bases lay in between. CDR3 coding DNA: TGTGCCAGCAGTCGTAGTGGGGCCAACGTCCTGACTTTC. As protein: CASSRSGANVLTF.

V usage is TRBV19 and J usage is TRBJ2-2; 10 nucleotides match TRBD1. Germline CDR1 and CDR2: LNHDA and SQIVND (reference sequence). The CDR3 spans 14 residues. Trimming removed 7 bases from V and 5 bases from J; junction bases left unmatched: 4. Here the CDR3 DNA reads TGTGCCAGTAAATGGACAGGGGGAACCGGGGAGCTGTTTTTT. Translated: CASKWTGGTGELFF.

The chain carries TRBV18 and TRBJ1-1; D uncertain. CDR1 is KGHSH, CDR2 LQKENI, per germline. The CDR3 covers 13 residues. V lost 1 base to trimming and J lost 1 base, with 4 bases between them. CDR3 in amino acids: CASSPQQNTEAFF. DNA of the CDR3: TGTGCCAGCTCACCACAGCAGAACACTGAAGCTTTCTTT.

This rearrangement joins TRBV29-1 to TRBJ2-5; 11 bases fit TRBD1. The CDR3 length is 13 residues. Germline V gene data show CDR1 as SQVTM and CDR2 as ANQGSEA. The V and J ends lost 8 bases and 1 base, in that order; junction bases with no gene match: 3. The CDR3 nucleotides are TGCAGCATCGGGACAGGGGGCCAAGAGACCCAGTACTTC. This codes for CSIGTGGQETQYF.

The chain has TRBV6-4 and TRBJ2-1; 8 nucleotides agree with TRBD2. V trimming: 4 bases; J trimming: 0 bases; junction bases outside the gene matches: 2. Germline CDR1 and CDR2: MRHNA and SNTAGT. The CDR3 length is 15 residues. The CDR3: CASSVSGTSYNEQFF. The CDR3 DNA reads as TGTGCCAGCAGTGTTAGCGGGACCTCCTACAATGAGCAGTTCTTC.

CDR3 in amino acids: CAWSGVQETQYF. The CDR3 coding sequence is TGTGCCTGGAGTGGGGTCCAAGAGACCCAGTACTTC. This chain connects TRBV30 to TRBJ2-5; D remains ambiguous. The CDR3 consists of 12 residues. Germline values: CDR1 GTSNPN, CDR2 SVGIG (reference sequence). Trimming pared 1 base from V and 1 base from J, leaving 4 bases between.

This chain links TRBV9 with TRBJ1-5; perhaps TRBD1 as D (6 bases). This CDR3 contains 13 residues. V was cut by 5 bases and J by 5 bases, with 11 bases left in between. In germline, CDR1 is SGDLS, CDR2 YYNGEE. The CDR3 loop reads CASSTGLDQPQHF. The DNA for the CDR3 is TGTGCCAGCAGTACAGGGCTTGATCAGCCCCAGCATTTT.

The rearrangement joins TRBV14 to TRBJ2-2; the D is unclear. V was cut by 0 bases and J by 7 bases, with 6 bases left in between. The CDR3 runs 13 residues. CDR1 is SGHDN, CDR2 FVKESK, per germline. This CDR3 is CASSQDLIGELFF. DNA for the CDR3: TGTGCCAGCAGCCAAGATCTAATCGGGGAGCTGTTTTTT.

This clone was picked up a small number of times. The rearrangement joins TRBV14 to TRBJ1-2; 12 bases map to TRBD1. The length of the CDR3 is 15 residues. Germline CDR1 and CDR2: SGHDN and FVKESK. V shed 3 bases and J 3 bases; nucleotides not matched to a gene: 2. The CDR3, as DNA: TGTGCCAGCAGCCATGGGACAGGGGGCTACTATGGCTACACCTTC. It translates to CASSHGTGGYYGYTF.

The CDR3 protein is CASSTGPPAHEQFF. CDR3 DNA: TGCGCCAGCAGCACGGGGCCTCCGGCGCATGAGCAGTTCTTC. The chain recombines TRBV5-1 with TRBJ2-1; tentatively, D is TRBD1 or TRBD2 (5 bases each). Deletions cut 4 bases from V and 8 bases from J, with 16 bases between. The CDR3 loop spans 14 amino acids. Germline CDR1 reads SGHRS; CDR2 reads YFSETQ.

V gene TRBV7-9 combines with J gene TRBJ1-1; D is possibly TRBD1 (6 bases). Trimming shortened V by 5 bases and J by 3 bases, and 16 bases separated the two germline ends. In germline, CDR1 is SEHNR, CDR2 FQNEAQ (reference sequence). CDR3 length: 15 amino acids. The CDR3 nucleotides are TGTGCCAGCAGCCGACCGGGGGGCGCCGACACTGAAGCTTTCTTT. It translates to CASSRPGGADTEAFF.

In its sample, this clone was seen once. V usage is TRBV18 and J usage is TRBJ1-2, with unresolved D. Germline CDR1 reads KGHSH; CDR2 reads LQKENI. Deletions cut 4 bases from V and 8 bases from J, with 14 bases between. The CDR3 totals 13 residues. CDR3 in amino acids: CASSQYSEDGYTF. DNA for the CDR3: TGTGCCAGCTCACAGTACTCGGAGGACGGCTACACCTTC.

This clone showed up just a few times. V is TRBV6-5 and J is TRBJ1-2; the D gene is possibly TRBD1 (6 bases). The CDR3 is 13 amino acids. The ends were cut back, 6 bases at V and 1 base at J, with 9 bases in the middle. The V gene's germline CDR1 is MNHEY and CDR2 SVGAGI. The CDR3 DNA is TGTGCCAGCAGACAGGGCCGTAACTATGGCTACACCTTC. It translates to CASRQGRNYGYTF.

V is TRBV5-1 and J is TRBJ1-1; possibly TRBD1 for D (5 bases). The CDR3 has 14 residues. Trimming removed 4 bases at V and 1 base at J, with 11 bases between. CDR1 SGHRS and CDR2 YFSETQ come from the germline V gene. Here the CDR3 reads CASSDRGPNTEAFF. CDR3 coding DNA: TGCGCCAGCAGCGACAGAGGGCCGAACACTGAAGCTTTCTTT. Variable domain in full (rest from reference TRBV5-1 and TRBJ1-1): KAGVTQTPRYLIKTRGQQVTLSCSPISGHRSVSWYQQTPGQGLQFLFEYFSETQRNKGNFPGRFSGRQFSNSRSEMNVSTLELGDSALYLCASSDRGPNTEAFFGQGTRLTVV.

In this sample, this clone turned up once. The chain has TRBV6-5 and TRBJ1-1; D ambiguous. The germline CDR1 and CDR2 sequences are MNHEY and SVGAGI. The CDR3 loop spans 15 amino acids. V was shortened by 2 bases and J by 0 bases, with 10 bases between the two germline ends. The CDR3 DNA is TGTGCCAGCAGTTACGATGGATACATGAACACTGAAGCTTTCTTT. Its protein product is CASSYDGYMNTEAFF.

The chain couples TRBV10-3 to TRBJ2-5, with D possibly being TRBD1 (7 bases). The V end was cut by 0 bases, the J end by 3 bases, with 14 bases between. The CDR3 contains 16 residues. Germline CDR1 ENHRY, CDR2 SYGVKD. The CDR3 sequence is CAISESSGGQKETQYF. CDR3 coding DNA: TGTGCCATCAGTGAGTCCTCCGGGGGACAGAAAGAGACCCAGTACTTC.

This chain uses TRBV5-1 with TRBJ2-3; tentatively, D is TRBD1 or TRBD2 (7 bases each). The CDR3 extends over 15 amino acids. V was trimmed by 0 bases and J by 6 bases, leaving 14 bases between them. Germline CDR1 is SGHRS and CDR2 is YFSETQ. The CDR3 DNA reads as TGCGCCAGCAGCTTGGAACCGCAGGGGGGGGATACGCAGTATTTT. It specifies CASSLEPQGGDTQYF. The full variable domain, its missing parts supplied by reference TRBV5-1 and TRBJ2-3, is KAGVTQTPRYLIKTRGQQVTLSCSPISGHRSVSWYQQTPGQGLQFLFEYFSETQRNKGNFPGRFSGRQFSNSRSEMNVSTLELGDSALYLCASSLEPQGGDTQYFGPGTRLTVL.

This clone appeared once. This chain links TRBV12-3 or TRBV12-4 with TRBJ1-4; TRBD1 is a possible D gene (5 bases). Trimming cost V 6 bases and J 8 bases, with 13 bases left between them. CDR3 size: 13 residues. CDR3 amino acids: CASSRDWREKLFF. In DNA, the CDR3 is TGTGCCAGCAGCAGGGATTGGAGGGAAAAACTGTTTTTT.

V gene TRBV25-1 combines with J gene TRBJ2-7, with TRBD1 as a possible D gene (5 bases). This CDR3 comprises 16 residues. V dropped 4 bases and J dropped 6 bases, with 22 bases sitting between them. Germline loops: CDR1 MGHDK, CDR2 SYGVNS. The DNA of the CDR3 is TGTGCCAGCAGTGCCCCTCCCGGCAGGGCAGTCCTCGAGCAGTACTTC. This codes for CASSAPPGRAVLEQYF.